This TCR beta chain was recovered during a study of CXCR3-negative and CXCR3-positive naive CD8 T cells. Findings and limits, study-wide: Hydrophobicity was higher for TRB CDR3s found in CXCR3-positive naive cells than in CXCR3-negative naive cells. With respect to TRBV-TRBJ usage, naive CXCR3-negative and CXCR3-positive cells were similar; memory differed.

Germline V lookup: CDR1 SGHVS, CDR2 FNYEAQ. The CDR3 covers 17 residues. The libraries of TRB cDNA were constructed through 5' RACE using UMI labels. TCRdb re-called the 5' RACE reads and gives one entry per CDR3 protein, without DNA. The sample data list 150,000 to 170,000 distinct CDR3 sequences. Comment on this clonotype: What it binds is not known.

The chain is built from TRBV7-6 and TRBJ2-3; TCRdb indicates TRBD2, and absent DNA this call remains unverified. This TCR came from a human donor in good health. Some clones in this sample may be carry-over from other donors' samples. The sample comprised naive CXCR3+ CD8+ T cells from blood. Subset reported: CD45RO-CCR7+CD27+CD95- naive CD8+ T cells expressing CXCR3 (TNR3+). CDR3 protein: CASSSGEGLVRSDTQYF. Full variable domain (rest looked up from reference TRBV7-6 and TRBJ2-3): GAGVSQSPRYKVTKRGQDVALRCDPISGHVSLYWYRQALGQGPEFLTYFNYEAQQDKSGLPNDRFSAERPEGSISTLTIQRTEQRDSAMYRCASSSGEGLVRSDTQYFGPGTRLTVL.